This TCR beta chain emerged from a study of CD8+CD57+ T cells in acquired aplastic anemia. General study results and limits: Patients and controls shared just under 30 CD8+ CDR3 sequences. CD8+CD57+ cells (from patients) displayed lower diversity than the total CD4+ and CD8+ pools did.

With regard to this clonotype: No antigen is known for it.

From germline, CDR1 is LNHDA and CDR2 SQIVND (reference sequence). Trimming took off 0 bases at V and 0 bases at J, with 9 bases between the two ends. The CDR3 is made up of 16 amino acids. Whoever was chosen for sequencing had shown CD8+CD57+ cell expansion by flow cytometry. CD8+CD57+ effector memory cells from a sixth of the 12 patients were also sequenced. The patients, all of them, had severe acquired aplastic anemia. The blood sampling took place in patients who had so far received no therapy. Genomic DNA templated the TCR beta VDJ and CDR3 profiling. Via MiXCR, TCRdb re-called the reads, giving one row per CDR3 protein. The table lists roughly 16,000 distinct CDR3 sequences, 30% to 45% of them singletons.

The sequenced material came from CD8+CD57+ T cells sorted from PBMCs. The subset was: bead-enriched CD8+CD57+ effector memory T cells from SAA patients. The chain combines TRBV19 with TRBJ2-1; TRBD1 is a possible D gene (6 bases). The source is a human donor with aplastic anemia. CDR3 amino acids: CASSIDRGSSYNEQFF. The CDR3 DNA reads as TGTGCCAGTAGTATAGACAGGGGAAGCTCCTACAATGAGCAGTTCTTC.